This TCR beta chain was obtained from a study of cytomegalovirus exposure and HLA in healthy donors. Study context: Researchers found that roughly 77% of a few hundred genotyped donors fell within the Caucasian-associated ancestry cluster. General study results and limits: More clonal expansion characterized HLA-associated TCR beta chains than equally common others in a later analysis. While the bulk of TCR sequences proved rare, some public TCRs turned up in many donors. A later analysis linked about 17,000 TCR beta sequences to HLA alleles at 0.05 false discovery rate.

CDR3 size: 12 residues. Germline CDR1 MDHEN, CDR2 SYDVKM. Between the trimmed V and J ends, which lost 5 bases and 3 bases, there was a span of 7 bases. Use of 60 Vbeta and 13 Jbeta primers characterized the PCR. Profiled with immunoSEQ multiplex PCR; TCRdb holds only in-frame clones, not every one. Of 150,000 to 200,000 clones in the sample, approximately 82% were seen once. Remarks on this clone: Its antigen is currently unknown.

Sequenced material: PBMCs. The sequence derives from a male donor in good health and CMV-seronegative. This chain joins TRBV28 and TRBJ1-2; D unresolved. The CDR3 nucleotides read TGTGCCAGCAGTCCCCTATACTATGGCTACACCTTC. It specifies CASSPLYYGYTF.